Each of the 9 T cell receptor beta chains below was sequenced from the same sample in a study of blood T cells in healthy people across ages. A second PCR of 7 to 11 cycles used a sample-barcoded 5' primer and a J-beta primer mix. Each CDR3 protein is one row after TCRdb ran MiXCR on the 5' RACE reads. The profile shows about 730,000 distinct CDR3 sequences, roughly 47% of them singletons. The specimen sequenced was blood. These TCRs come from a woman aged 55 to 70 in good health.

This clonotype came up many times. The chain couples TRBV12-3 or TRBV12-4 to TRBJ1-1; no clear D gene. With 3 bases removed from V and 1 base from J, the gap between germline ends came to 15 bases. This CDR3 comprises 16 residues. CDR3 sequence reads: CASSFYTTIGNTEAFF. The CDR3 nucleotides are TGTGCCAGCAGTTTCTACACAACGATTGGGAACACTGAAGCTTTCTTT.

This clonotype was recorded once. This chain joins TRBV5-1 and TRBJ2-7; 8 nucleotides agree with TRBD1. The CDR3 consists of 14 residues. Per the germline V gene, CDR1 is SGHRS and CDR2 is YFSETQ. The ends lost 3 bases at V and 7 bases at J; junction bases unmatched: 9. The CDR3 loop is CASSWDRPNNEQYF. The CDR3 DNA reads TGCGCCAGCAGCTGGGACAGGCCTAACAATGAGCAGTACTTC.

The CDR3 DNA reads TGTGCCAGCAGCCGGGGCCCCTTCTACGAGCAGTACTTC. Translation: CASSRGPFYEQYF. The chain employs TRBV6-5 and TRBJ2-7; D is tentatively TRBD1 or TRBD2 (5 bases each). Germline V CDR1 and CDR2: MNHEY, SVGAGI. Trimming removed 6 bases from V and 3 bases from J, with 12 bases in between. The CDR3 loop spans 13 amino acids.

The chain links TRBV27 to TRBJ1-5, with TRBD1 identical over 8 bases. This CDR3 comprises 15 residues. V was clipped by 3 bases and J by 2 bases; unmatched bases: 3. CDR1 is MNHEY and CDR2 is SMNVEV in the germline V gene (reference sequence). CDR3 protein: CASSLDRVGNQPQHF. For the CDR3, the DNA is TGTGCCAGCAGTTTGGACAGGGTGGGCAATCAGCCCCAGCATTTT.

This clonotype was observed once. The chain couples TRBV20-1 to TRBJ1-5; unclear D gene. Germline V lookup: CDR1 DFQATT, CDR2 SNEGSKA (reference sequence). This CDR3 spans 13 amino acids. V was trimmed by 3 bases and J by 7 bases, leaving 13 bases between them. CDR3 DNA: TGCAGTGCTAGCGGTCAAAAGGGACAGCCCCAGCATTTT. Translation gives CSASGQKGQPQHF.

The sample holds a few counts of this clonotype. V usage is TRBV3-1 and J usage is TRBJ2-4; a possible D gene is TRBD2 (5 bases). The end of the DNA is better explained by TRBJ2-7, so the J call may be wrong. Germline values: CDR1 LGHDT, CDR2 YNNKEL (reference sequence). The CDR3 has 13 residues. The CDR3 DNA sequence: TGTGCCAGCAGCCAAGAAGGCGGGTCCGAGCAGTACTTC. Translation: CASSQEGGSEQYF.

Only a few counts were recorded for this clonotype. CDR3 residues: CASSQRGPPGVRSDAVEQYF. CDR3 nucleotide sequence: TGTGCCAGCAGCCAAAGGGGGCCCCCTGGAGTGAGGTCAGATGCTGTCGAGCAGTACTTC. The chain combines TRBV14 with TRBJ2-7; 7 nucleotides line up with TRBD1. J lost 6 bases, V lost 2 bases, and 25 bases had no gene match. The CDR3 has 20 residues. The germline CDR1 and CDR2 sequences are SGHDN and FVKESK.

The rearrangement links TRBV20-1 to TRBJ2-1; a possible D gene is TRBD2 (7 bases). The CDR3 sequence is 14 residues long. Trimming left V 6 bases short and J 11 bases short, with 23 bases between. Germline loops: CDR1 DFQATT, CDR2 SNEGSKA (reference sequence). In nucleotides, the CDR3 is TGCAGTGCCCCCGGGGCGTTGGCGGGGGCCAAGCAGTTCTTC. Amino acid sequence: CSAPGALAGAKQFF.

This clonotype was counted once. Relative to the germline gene, one junction end is altered; a read error may explain this. This rearrangement joins TRBV5-1 to TRBJ1-2, with D possibly matching TRBD1 (6 bases). The CDR3 covers 15 residues. Germline V gives CDR1 SGHRS, CDR2 YFSETQ. The CDR3 nucleotides read TGCACCAGCAGCGCGACAGGAGAACAACCCCATGGCTACACCTTC. Encoded protein: CTSSATGEQPHGYTF.